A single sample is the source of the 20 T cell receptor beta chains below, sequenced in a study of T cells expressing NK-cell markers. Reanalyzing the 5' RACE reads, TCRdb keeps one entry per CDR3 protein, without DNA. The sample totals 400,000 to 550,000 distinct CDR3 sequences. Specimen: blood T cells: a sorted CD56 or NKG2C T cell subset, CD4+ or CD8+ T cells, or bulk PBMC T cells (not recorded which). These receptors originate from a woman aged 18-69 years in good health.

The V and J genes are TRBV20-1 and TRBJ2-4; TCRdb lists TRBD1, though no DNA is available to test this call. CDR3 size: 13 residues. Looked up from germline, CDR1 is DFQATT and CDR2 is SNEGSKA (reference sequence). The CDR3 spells CSAREDGDRGPRF.

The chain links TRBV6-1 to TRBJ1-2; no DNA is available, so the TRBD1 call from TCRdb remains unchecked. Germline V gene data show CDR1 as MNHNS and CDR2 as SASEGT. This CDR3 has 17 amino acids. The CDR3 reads CASSPLTGTLLPYGYTF.

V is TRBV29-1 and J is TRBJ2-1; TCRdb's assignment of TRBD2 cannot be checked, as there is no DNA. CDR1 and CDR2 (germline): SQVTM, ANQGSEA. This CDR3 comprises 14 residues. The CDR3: CSVRLAGKYNEQFF.

CDR3 loop: CSYPDSSYNEQFF. The gene calls are TRBV20-1 and TRBJ2-1. The CDR3 runs to 13 residues. From germline, CDR1 is DFQATT and CDR2 SNEGSKA (reference sequence).

The CDR3 sequence: CATSSSGTYTGQLFF. The V call is TRBV15, the J call TRBJ2-2; TCRdb outputs TRBD2, but without DNA this stays unchecked. Looked up from germline, CDR1 is LNHNV and CDR2 is YYDKDF (reference sequence). The length of the CDR3 is 15 residues.

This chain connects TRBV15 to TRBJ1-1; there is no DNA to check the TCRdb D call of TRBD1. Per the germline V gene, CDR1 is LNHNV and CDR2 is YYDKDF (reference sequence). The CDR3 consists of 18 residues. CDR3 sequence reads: CATSIGRTGIRVNTEAFF. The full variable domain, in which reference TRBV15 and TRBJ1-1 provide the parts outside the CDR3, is DAMVIQNPRYQVTQFGKPVTLSCSQTLNHNVMYWYQQKSSQAPKLLFHYYDKDFNNEADTPDNFQSRRPNTSFCFLDIRSPGLGDTAMYLCATSIGRTGIRVNTEAFFGQGTRLTVV.

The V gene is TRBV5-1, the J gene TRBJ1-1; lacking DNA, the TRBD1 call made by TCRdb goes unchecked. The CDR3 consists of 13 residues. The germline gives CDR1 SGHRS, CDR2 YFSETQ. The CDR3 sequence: CASRYGDDTEAFF.

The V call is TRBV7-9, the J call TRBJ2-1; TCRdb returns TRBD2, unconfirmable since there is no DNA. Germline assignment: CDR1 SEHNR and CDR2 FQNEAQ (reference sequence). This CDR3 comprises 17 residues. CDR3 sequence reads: CASSTGDSGRARNEQFF.

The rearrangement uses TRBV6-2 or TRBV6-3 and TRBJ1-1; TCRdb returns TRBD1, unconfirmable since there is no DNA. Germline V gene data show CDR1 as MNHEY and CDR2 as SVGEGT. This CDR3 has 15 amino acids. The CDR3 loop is CASSPRTGGRTEAFF.

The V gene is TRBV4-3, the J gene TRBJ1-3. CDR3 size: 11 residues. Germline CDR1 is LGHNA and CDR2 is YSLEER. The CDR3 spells CASSQEDTIYF.

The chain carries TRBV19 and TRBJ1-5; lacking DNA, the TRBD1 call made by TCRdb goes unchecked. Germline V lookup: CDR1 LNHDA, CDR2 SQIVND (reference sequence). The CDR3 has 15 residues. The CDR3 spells CASSIDGGGNQPQHF.

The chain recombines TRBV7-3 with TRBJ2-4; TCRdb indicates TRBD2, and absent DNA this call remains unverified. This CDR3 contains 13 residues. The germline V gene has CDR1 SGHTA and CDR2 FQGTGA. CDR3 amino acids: CASSPAAKNIQYF.

The CDR3 protein is CASGVLAATGELFF. The chain couples TRBV2 to TRBJ2-2; TCRdb outputs TRBD2, but without DNA this stays unchecked. The germline V gene has CDR1 SNHLY and CDR2 FYNNEI. The CDR3 loop spans 14 amino acids.

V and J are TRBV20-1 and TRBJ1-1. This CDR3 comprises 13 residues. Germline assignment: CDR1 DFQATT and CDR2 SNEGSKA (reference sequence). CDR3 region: CSARGRPRFEAFF.

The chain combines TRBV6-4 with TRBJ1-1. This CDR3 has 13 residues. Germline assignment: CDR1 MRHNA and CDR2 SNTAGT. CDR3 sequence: CASSESSNTEAFF.

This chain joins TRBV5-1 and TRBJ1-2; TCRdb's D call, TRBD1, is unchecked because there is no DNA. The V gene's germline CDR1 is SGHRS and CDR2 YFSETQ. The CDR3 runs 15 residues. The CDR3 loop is CASSFGLQGNYGYTF.

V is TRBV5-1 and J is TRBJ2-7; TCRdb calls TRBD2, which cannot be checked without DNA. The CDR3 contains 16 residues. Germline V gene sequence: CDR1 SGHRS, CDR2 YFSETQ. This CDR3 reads CASSWGLAGGMYEQYF.

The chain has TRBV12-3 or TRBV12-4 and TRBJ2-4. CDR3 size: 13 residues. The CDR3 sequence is CASSFDSQNIQYF.

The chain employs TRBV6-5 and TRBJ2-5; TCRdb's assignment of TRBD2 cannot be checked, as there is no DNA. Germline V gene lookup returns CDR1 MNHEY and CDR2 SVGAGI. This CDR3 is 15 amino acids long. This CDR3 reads CASSYSLAGQETQYF.

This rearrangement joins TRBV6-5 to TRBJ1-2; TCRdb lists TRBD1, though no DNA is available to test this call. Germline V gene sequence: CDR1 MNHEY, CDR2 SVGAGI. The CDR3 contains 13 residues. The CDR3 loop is CASSWGTGEGYTF.